Listed below are T cell receptor beta chains from one sample, sequenced in a study of shared clonotypes between healthy human individuals. Assay used: immunoSEQ multiplex PCR; TCRdb lists only in-frame clones, some missing. The sample includes over a million clones, approximately 80% of them seen just once. The sample was memory CD4+ T cells from PBMCs. The receptors here all came from a man between 18 and 29 years old in good health. Some clones in this sample may be carry-over from other donors' samples. Each CDR3 is given with its conserved first and last residue. Each record gives: CDR3 protein, CDR3 DNA, J gene, clone size, V gene, D gene. A D gene is named only where the DNA matches it firmly. Only some rows state a clone size, as once, few, many or a class for expanded clones.

cdr3_aa: CASSLQGGGQETQYF; cdr3_nt: TGCGCCAGCAGCCTACAGGGCGGGGGACAAGAGACCCAGTACTTC; j_call: TRBJ2-5; clone_size: few; v_call: TRBV4-1; d_call: NA
cdr3_aa: CASSDGTIPEETQYF; cdr3_nt: TGCGCCAGCAGCGACGGGACTATCCCTGAAGAGACCCAGTACTTC; j_call: TRBJ2-5; clone_size: NA; v_call: TRBV5-1; d_call: TRBD2
cdr3_aa: CASSHGFVLTF; cdr3_nt: TGCGCCAGCAGCCATGGCTTCGTCCTGACTTTC; j_call: TRBJ2-6; clone_size: NA; v_call: TRBV4-1; d_call: NA
cdr3_aa: CASSLLRNLAGGGEQYF; cdr3_nt: TGCGCCAGCAGCCTCCTTCGAAATCTAGCGGGAGGGGGTGAGCAGTACTTC; j_call: TRBJ2-7; clone_size: NA; v_call: TRBV10-2; d_call: TRBD2
cdr3_aa: CASSQNTGNYGYTF; cdr3_nt: TGTGCCAGCAGCCAGAACACGGGCAACTATGGCTACACCTTC; j_call: TRBJ1-2; clone_size: NA; v_call: TRBV14; d_call: NA
cdr3_aa: CASSLTRDAEQFF; cdr3_nt: TGTGCCAGCAGCCTAACAAGGGATGCTGAGCAGTTCTTC; j_call: TRBJ2-1; clone_size: NA; v_call: TRBV7-3; d_call: NA
cdr3_aa: CASSFIAGGNNEQFF; cdr3_nt: TGTGCCAGCAGCTTTATAGCGGGAGGGAACAATGAGCAGTTCTTC; j_call: TRBJ2-1; clone_size: once; v_call: TRBV5-4; d_call: TRBD2
cdr3_aa: CASSPSGLNRGGELFF; cdr3_nt: TGTGCCAGCTCACCATCGGGACTTAATCGAGGCGGGGAGCTGTTTTTT; j_call: TRBJ2-2; clone_size: NA; v_call: TRBV18; d_call: NA
cdr3_aa: CASSIDRQYGYTF; cdr3_nt: TGTGCCAGTAGTATAGATCGCCAGTATGGCTACACCTTC; j_call: TRBJ1-2; clone_size: NA; v_call: TRBV19; d_call: NA
cdr3_aa: CATIALGGAYEQYF; cdr3_nt: TGTGCCACAATCGCCCTCGGGGGCGCCTACGAGCAGTACTTC; j_call: TRBJ2-7; clone_size: many; v_call: TRBV27; d_call: NA
cdr3_aa: CASSFVSGGKQFF; cdr3_nt: TGTGCCAGCAGCTTCGTATCCGGGGGGAAGCAGTTCTTC; j_call: TRBJ2-1; clone_size: NA; v_call: TRBV11-2; d_call: TRBD2
cdr3_aa: CASSVEDFYRNTEAFF; cdr3_nt: TGTGCCAGCAGTGTCGAGGACTTCTACCGGAACACTGAAGCTTTCTTT; j_call: TRBJ1-1; clone_size: NA; v_call: TRBV2; d_call: NA
cdr3_aa: CASSQGRAPEEKLFF; cdr3_nt: TGCGCCAGCAGCCAAGGGAGGGCCCCGGAGGAAAAACTGTTTTTT; j_call: TRBJ1-4; clone_size: NA; v_call: TRBV4-1; d_call: NA
cdr3_aa: CASSWTQETQYF; cdr3_nt: TGTGCCAGCAGTTGGACCCAAGAGACCCAGTACTTC; j_call: TRBJ2-5; clone_size: NA; v_call: TRBV7-9; d_call: NA
cdr3_aa: CASSREQGAETQYF; cdr3_nt: TGTGCCAGTAGTAGAGAACAGGGGGCCGAGACCCAGTACTTC; j_call: TRBJ2-5; clone_size: NA; v_call: TRBV19; d_call: TRBD1
cdr3_aa: CSAGQGANTGELFF; cdr3_nt: TGCAGCGCTGGACAGGGGGCAAACACCGGGGAGCTGTTTTTT; j_call: TRBJ2-2; clone_size: NA; v_call: TRBV29-1; d_call: TRBD1
cdr3_aa: CASSSGTVTDTQYF; cdr3_nt: TGTGCCAGCAGTTCCGGGACAGTCACAGATACGCAGTATTTT; j_call: TRBJ2-3; clone_size: NA; v_call: TRBV28; d_call: TRBD1
cdr3_aa: CASSLERNEQFF; cdr3_nt: TGTGCCAGCAGTCTAGAGCGCAATGAGCAGTTCTTC; j_call: TRBJ2-1; clone_size: NA; v_call: TRBV7-2; d_call: NA
cdr3_aa: CASSTDRASTGELFF; cdr3_nt: TGCGCCAGCAGCACCGACAGGGCAAGTACCGGGGAGCTGTTTTTT; j_call: TRBJ2-2; clone_size: NA; v_call: TRBV5-1; d_call: TRBD1
cdr3_aa: CASSYNRGTGELFF; cdr3_nt: TGTGCCAGCAGTTACAACAGGGGGACCGGGGAGCTGTTTTTT; j_call: TRBJ2-2; clone_size: NA; v_call: TRBV27; d_call: TRBD1
cdr3_aa: CASTGGRIGEKLFF; cdr3_nt: TGTGCCAGCACCGGGGGGCGCATTGGTGAAAAACTGTTTTTT; j_call: TRBJ1-4; clone_size: once; v_call: TRBV2; d_call: NA
cdr3_aa: CASSQFAIHEQFF; cdr3_nt: TGTGCCAGCAGCCAATTTGCAATCCATGAGCAGTTCTTC; j_call: TRBJ2-1; clone_size: once; v_call: TRBV14; d_call: NA
cdr3_aa: CASSLGLAGRIAGANVLTF; cdr3_nt: TGCGCCAGCAGCCTCGGACTAGCGGGGAGGATCGCTGGGGCCAACGTCCTGACTTTC; j_call: TRBJ2-6; clone_size: few; v_call: TRBV5-1; d_call: TRBD2
cdr3_aa: CSVALNTEAFF; cdr3_nt: TGCAGCGTTGCCCTGAACACTGAAGCTTTCTTT; j_call: TRBJ1-1; clone_size: NA; v_call: TRBV29-1; d_call: NA
cdr3_aa: CASAMGVQRYEQYF; cdr3_nt: TGTGCCAGCGCCATGGGGGTACAGCGATACGAGCAGTACTTC; j_call: TRBJ2-7; clone_size: NA; v_call: TRBV28; d_call: NA
cdr3_aa: CAWSKIDRGAPEAFF; cdr3_nt: TGTGCCTGGAGCAAAATAGACAGGGGGGCCCCTGAAGCTTTCTTT; j_call: TRBJ1-1; clone_size: NA; v_call: TRBV30; d_call: TRBD1
cdr3_aa: CASSLNSLSLSQYF; cdr3_nt: TGTGCCAGCAGCTTAAACAGCCTTAGTCTTTCCCAGTACTTC; j_call: TRBJ2-5; clone_size: NA; v_call: TRBV11-2; d_call: NA
cdr3_aa: CASSREEGGYTF; cdr3_nt: TGTGCCAGCAGCCGGGAGGAGGGCGGCTACACCTTC; j_call: TRBJ1-2; clone_size: NA; v_call: TRBV7-9; d_call: NA
cdr3_aa: CASSTQPGQTSYEQYF; cdr3_nt: TGCGCCAGCAGTACACAGCCCGGACAGACCTCCTACGAGCAGTACTTC; j_call: TRBJ2-7; clone_size: NA; v_call: TRBV5-1; d_call: NA
cdr3_aa: CASSFGDSSYNEQFF; cdr3_nt: TGTGCCAGCAGCTTCGGGGATAGCTCCTACAATGAGCAGTTCTTC; j_call: TRBJ2-1; clone_size: once; v_call: TRBV11-3; d_call: NA
cdr3_aa: CASSVDPGLAGAGDTQYF; cdr3_nt: TGTGCCAGCAGCGTAGACCCCGGACTAGCGGGAGCGGGGGATACGCAGTATTTT; j_call: TRBJ2-3; clone_size: NA; v_call: TRBV9; d_call: TRBD2
cdr3_aa: CSARAGQQYF; cdr3_nt: TGCAGTGCTAGAGCAGGTCAGCAGTACTTC; j_call: TRBJ2-7; clone_size: NA; v_call: TRBV20-1; d_call: NA
cdr3_aa: CASSERLRGITNEKLFF; cdr3_nt: TGTGCCAGCAGTGAACGGTTAAGAGGTATTACTAATGAAAAACTGTTTTTT; j_call: TRBJ1-4; clone_size: once; v_call: TRBV25-1; d_call: NA
cdr3_aa: CASSLVQGYQPQHF; cdr3_nt: TGTGCCAGCAGTTTAGTTCAGGGCTATCAGCCCCAGCATTTT; j_call: TRBJ1-5; clone_size: NA; v_call: TRBV28; d_call: NA
cdr3_aa: CASSLDSLVGNTIYF; cdr3_nt: TGTGCCAGCAGCTTGGATAGCCTCGTTGGAAACACCATATATTTT; j_call: TRBJ1-3; clone_size: NA; v_call: TRBV5-3; d_call: NA
cdr3_aa: CASSEGQADSYEQYF; cdr3_nt: TGTGCCAGCAGTGAGGGACAGGCGGACTCCTACGAGCAGTACTTC; j_call: TRBJ2-7; clone_size: NA; v_call: TRBV25-1; d_call: TRBD1
cdr3_aa: CASSQDLHYEQYF; cdr3_nt: TGCGCCAGCAGCCAAGATCTTCACTACGAGCAGTACTTC; j_call: TRBJ2-7; clone_size: NA; v_call: TRBV4-1; d_call: NA
cdr3_aa: CASMVVGANVLTF; cdr3_nt: TGTGCCAGCATGGTCGTTGGGGCCAACGTCCTGACTTTC; j_call: TRBJ2-6; clone_size: NA; v_call: TRBV6-5; d_call: NA
cdr3_aa: CASSPWADANYGYTF; cdr3_nt: TGTGCCAGCTCACCCTGGGCAGACGCTAACTATGGCTACACCTTC; j_call: TRBJ1-2; clone_size: few; v_call: TRBV18; d_call: NA
cdr3_aa: CASSVDRGGDEAFF; cdr3_nt: TGTGCCAGCAGCGTAGACAGGGGTGGAGATGAAGCTTTCTTT; j_call: TRBJ1-1; clone_size: NA; v_call: TRBV7-2; d_call: TRBD1
cdr3_aa: CASSPISGAGTYNEQFF; cdr3_nt: TGTGCCAGCAGCCCAATATCGGGGGCCGGTACCTACAATGAGCAGTTCTTC; j_call: TRBJ2-1; clone_size: NA; v_call: TRBV7-2; d_call: NA
cdr3_aa: CASLEVNSPSGLAYEQYF; cdr3_nt: TGTGCCAGCTTAGAGGTTAATAGCCCTAGCGGGTTAGCCTACGAGCAGTACTTC; j_call: TRBJ2-7; clone_size: NA; v_call: TRBV7-9; d_call: TRBD2
cdr3_aa: CASSIFASGTDTQYF; cdr3_nt: TGTGCCAGTAGTATATTCGCTAGCGGGACAGATACGCAGTATTTT; j_call: TRBJ2-3; clone_size: NA; v_call: TRBV19; d_call: TRBD2
cdr3_aa: CASTGTGITGELFF; cdr3_nt: TGTGCCAGCACGGGGACAGGGATTACCGGGGAGCTGTTTTTT; j_call: TRBJ2-2; clone_size: once; v_call: TRBV28; d_call: TRBD1
cdr3_aa: CASSPGTTGEQYF; cdr3_nt: TGTGCCAGCAGTCCCGGGACCACCGGAGAGCAGTACTTC; j_call: TRBJ2-7; clone_size: NA; v_call: TRBV25-1; d_call: NA
cdr3_aa: CATSRAQAAYGYTF; cdr3_nt: TGTGCCACCAGCAGAGCGCAGGCGGCCTATGGCTACACCTTC; j_call: TRBJ1-2; clone_size: NA; v_call: TRBV15; d_call: NA
cdr3_aa: CASSARATQETQYF; cdr3_nt: TGTGCCAGCAGTGCCAGGGCGACCCAAGAGACCCAGTACTTC; j_call: TRBJ2-5; clone_size: NA; v_call: TRBV27; d_call: NA
cdr3_aa: CAISESQGPQGPQHF; cdr3_nt: TGTGCCATCAGTGAGTCGCAGGGGCCGCAGGGGCCCCAGCATTTT; j_call: TRBJ1-5; clone_size: few; v_call: TRBV10-3; d_call: NA
cdr3_aa: CASSQGPWTDEKLFF; cdr3_nt: TGTGCCAGCAGCCAAGGACCCTGGACTGATGAAAAACTGTTTTTT; j_call: TRBJ1-4; clone_size: few; v_call: TRBV14; d_call: NA
cdr3_aa: CASSLGTSGSEQYF; cdr3_nt: TGTGCCAGCAGCTTAGGGACTAGCGGGAGCGAGCAGTACTTC; j_call: TRBJ2-7; clone_size: NA; v_call: TRBV7-2; d_call: TRBD2
cdr3_aa: CASSLQGDGYTF; cdr3_nt: TGCGCCAGCAGCTTGCAGGGGGACGGCTACACCTTC; j_call: TRBJ1-2; clone_size: NA; v_call: TRBV5-1; d_call: TRBD1
cdr3_aa: CASKEGLAGGQETQYF; cdr3_nt: TGTGCCAGCAAAGAAGGACTAGCGGGAGGACAAGAGACCCAGTACTTC; j_call: TRBJ2-5; clone_size: NA; v_call: TRBV2; d_call: TRBD2
cdr3_aa: CASSADRQNIQYF; cdr3_nt: TGTGCCAGCAGCGCGGACAGGCAAAACATTCAGTACTTC; j_call: TRBJ2-4; clone_size: NA; v_call: TRBV11-2; d_call: TRBD1
cdr3_aa: CASSIGGSSYEQYF; cdr3_nt: TGTGCCAGTAGTATAGGCGGTAGCTCCTACGAGCAGTACTTC; j_call: TRBJ2-7; clone_size: NA; v_call: TRBV19; d_call: NA